The text below deals with one T cell receptor beta chain. The data are from a study of blood T cell repertoires in COVID-19. In the study overall: Sources were T cells, B-cell-depleted T cells, or PBMCs; the material itself was cDNA or gDNA.

The data were produced by immunoSEQ multiplex PCR, yet TCRdb's version contains in-frame clones alone and is incomplete. The table shows about 55,000 clones, with about nine tenths occurring only once. Trimming at V came to 3 bases and at J to 7 bases, leaving 12 bases not matched to a gene. This CDR3 comprises 17 residues. CDR1 MGHDK and CDR2 SYGVNS come from the germline V gene. The source of this sequence is a man in his 60s with acute or convalescent COVID-19. This chain links TRBV25-1 with TRBJ2-2, with 9 bases fitting TRBD2. Sequenced material: peripheral blood. This CDR3 is CASSETSGMGSSGELFF. As DNA, the CDR3 is TGTGCCAGCAGTGAGACTAGCGGCATGGGGTCGAGCGGGGAGCTGTTTTTT.